Below, one T cell receptor (beta chain) is given with its context. The entry originates in a study of T cell changes during pregnancy in multiple sclerosis. The V segment lost 6 bases and the J segment 1 base; nucleotides outside the gene matches: 6. Per germline, CDR1 LNHDA and CDR2 SQIVND (reference sequence). The CDR3 length is 15 residues. TCRdb's table, derived via immunoSEQ multiplex PCR, lists solely in-frame clones and lacks some. The sample yields tens of thousands of clones, more than 85% seen once. The origin of this receptor is a female donor with multiple sclerosis, enrolled in a pregnancy study. This specimen consisted of CD8+ T cells from peripheral blood mononuclear cells, obtained in the first trimester of pregnancy. The V and J genes are TRBV19 and TRBJ2-5; 9 bases are shared with TRBD1. CDR3 region: CASSYRDRAQETQYF. The CDR3, as DNA: TGTGCCAGTAGCTACCGGGACAGGGCCCAAGAGACCCAGTACTTC.